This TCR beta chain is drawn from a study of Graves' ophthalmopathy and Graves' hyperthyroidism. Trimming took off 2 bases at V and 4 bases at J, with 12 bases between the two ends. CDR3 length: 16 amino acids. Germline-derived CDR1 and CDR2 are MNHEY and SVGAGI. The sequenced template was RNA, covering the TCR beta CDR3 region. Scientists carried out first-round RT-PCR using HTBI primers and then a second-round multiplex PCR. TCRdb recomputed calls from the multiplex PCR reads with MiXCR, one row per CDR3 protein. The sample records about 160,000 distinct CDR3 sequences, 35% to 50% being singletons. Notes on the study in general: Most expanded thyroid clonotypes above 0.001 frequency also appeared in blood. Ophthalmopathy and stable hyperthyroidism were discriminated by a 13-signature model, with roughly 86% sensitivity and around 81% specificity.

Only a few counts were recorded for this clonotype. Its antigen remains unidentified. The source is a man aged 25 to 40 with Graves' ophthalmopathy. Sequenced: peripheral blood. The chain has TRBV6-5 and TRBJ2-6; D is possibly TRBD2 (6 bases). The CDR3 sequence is CASSYGASDGANVLTF. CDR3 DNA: TGTGCCAGCAGTTACGGGGCTAGCGACGGGGCCAACGTCCTGACTTTC.